A single T cell receptor (beta chain) is shown here with its context. The sample belongs to a study of cytomegalovirus exposure and HLA in healthy donors. The PCR was carried out with 60 Vbeta primers and 13 Jbeta primers. Authors' analysis steps: Unique TCR beta chains totaled some 78 million in a later count, with approximately 10 million of them shared. Profiling relied on immunoSEQ multiplex PCR, and the TCRdb table lists in-frame clones only, not all of them. That table is the source of V, J and clone size, and D and trimming were worked out from the DNA. The table has 90,000 to 120,000 clones, around 72% seen once; the top ten hold 11% to 15%. This TCR was sampled from a male donor in good health and CMV-seropositive. The sequenced sample consisted of PBMCs.

Written as DNA, the CDR3 is TGCAGCTCCAGGTTCACAGATACGCAGTATTTT. Translated, it gives CSSRFTDTQYF. This chain links TRBV29-1 with TRBJ2-3; D call uncertain. The V end lost 8 bases, the J end lost 2 bases, and 8 bases lay between the germline ends. This CDR3 spans 11 amino acids. Germline V gives CDR1 SQVTM, CDR2 ANQGSEA.